This T cell receptor beta chain was obtained from a study of T-cell reconstitution after alpha-beta-depleted transplantation in children (dated by TCRdb to about 2016). Notes on the research overall: The study quantitatively tracked T-cell immune reconstitution after TCRalphabeta/CD19-depleted allogeneic hematopoietic cell transplantation in children using TCR repertoire profiling.

CDR1 and CDR2, looked up from the germline V gene (reference sequence), are DFQATT and SNEGSKA. The CDR3 spans 14 residues, from the cysteine through the phenylalanine. Of all the DNA, just the CDR3 is kept, 42 bases in frame from base 1. V lost 5 bases and J lost 6 bases, and the count of bases not matched to a germline gene is 8. The sample's treatment or condition label is to be understood as: allogeneic hematopoietic cell transplantation with graft depleted of TCRalphabeta T cells and CD19 B cells. The children who served as transplant recipients had been given grafts of TCRalphabeta/CD19-depleted allogeneic hematopoietic cells. Receptor libraries were prepared by PCR. Sequenced using an Illumina HiSeq 2500. To normalize quantification of the TCRbeta repertoire, the TCR libraries were built with molecular barcoding that relied on unique molecular identifiers. Through fastp at Q25 and MiXCR, TCRdb rebuilt clones from the public reads, retaining in-frame beta chains. Duplicate CDR3 protein sequences are folded into a single record with the most common DNA and genes. The sample table records approximately 520,000 distinct CDR3 sequences; approximately 10% of these occur just once. The biggest ten clones account for roughly 15% of the sample.

On this clonotype: Its antigen is not yet known. No base-level quality is on record; no much larger clone is a single base apart.

What the work shows at the level of the full study, not this receptor alone: About two months after transplant, the apparently early recovery of alphabetaT-cell counts reportedly depended on just several hundred clones that had expanded rapidly and came from non-depleted graft cells. Hyperexpanded clone frequencies declined over subsequent months; after one year, T-cell counts and TCRbeta diversity were mostly attributed to newly produced T cells. In some patients, the high TCRbeta diversity seen at day 60 was put down to recipient T cells and intrathymic progenitors that had survived conditioning.

The sequence was collected from a female patient aged 2-9 years who had a stem cell transplant for aplastic anemia, so the T cells may come from the graft donor. Sequenced here: PBMCs, mostly from graft donor cells, sampled 180 days after TCRalphabeta/CD19-depleted stem cell transplant. Here the chain combines TRBV20-1 and TRBJ1-5; 9 junctional bases match TRBD1. This receptor has the CDR3 CSAFTGGQTQPQHF. The DNA is TGCAGTGCTTTCACAGGGGGCCAGACTCAGCCCCAGCATTTT.